A single sample is the source of the 4 T cell receptor beta chains below, sequenced in a study of blood T cell repertoires in COVID-19. Measured with immunoSEQ multiplex PCR; TCRdb has only the in-frame clones, and not every one. Here the sample spans under 250,000 clones, roughly 84% being singletons. The material sequenced was peripheral blood. The receptor source for this set is a man over 45 with active or convalescent COVID-19.

V gene TRBV9 combines with J gene TRBJ2-7; 8 nucleotides agree with TRBD2. V shed 0 bases, J shed 6 bases, and the junction held 2 bases outside the gene matches. The germline V gene encodes CDR1 SGDLS and CDR2 YYNGEE. The CDR3 covers 13 residues. Written as DNA, the CDR3 is TGTGCCAGCAGCGTAGTCCTAGCGGGCGAGCAGTACTTC. Translated: CASSVVLAGEQYF.

The chain carries TRBV27 and TRBJ2-2; 7 positions agree with TRBD1. CDR3 length: 13 residues. Germline-derived CDR1 and CDR2 are MNHEY and SMNVEV (reference sequence). After removal of 8 bases from V and 6 bases from J, the junction contained 6 bases not matched to a gene. CDR3 bases: TGTGCCAGCCAAAGACAGGGACCCGGGGAGCTGTTTTTT. As protein: CASQRQGPGELFF.

This rearrangement joins TRBV5-6 to TRBJ1-1, with D possibly matching TRBD1 (5 bases). V was pared by 5 bases and J by 4 bases, with 18 bases between. The CDR3 runs 15 residues. Germline V CDR1 and CDR2: SGHDT, YYEEEE. CDR3 protein: CASSLEGPSGTEAFF. CDR3 nucleotides: TGTGCCAGCAGTCTGGAGGGACCTTCTGGCACTGAAGCTTTCTTT.

The chain combines TRBV5-1 with TRBJ2-7; D perhaps matches TRBD1 (5 bases). Germline CDR1 SGHRS, CDR2 YFSETQ. V gave up 0 bases and J gave up 1 base, with 8 bases separating them. The CDR3 spans 14 residues. CDR3 region: CASSLDRQSYEQYF. The CDR3 region has the DNA TGCGCCAGCAGCTTGGACAGGCAGTCCTACGAGCAGTACTTC.